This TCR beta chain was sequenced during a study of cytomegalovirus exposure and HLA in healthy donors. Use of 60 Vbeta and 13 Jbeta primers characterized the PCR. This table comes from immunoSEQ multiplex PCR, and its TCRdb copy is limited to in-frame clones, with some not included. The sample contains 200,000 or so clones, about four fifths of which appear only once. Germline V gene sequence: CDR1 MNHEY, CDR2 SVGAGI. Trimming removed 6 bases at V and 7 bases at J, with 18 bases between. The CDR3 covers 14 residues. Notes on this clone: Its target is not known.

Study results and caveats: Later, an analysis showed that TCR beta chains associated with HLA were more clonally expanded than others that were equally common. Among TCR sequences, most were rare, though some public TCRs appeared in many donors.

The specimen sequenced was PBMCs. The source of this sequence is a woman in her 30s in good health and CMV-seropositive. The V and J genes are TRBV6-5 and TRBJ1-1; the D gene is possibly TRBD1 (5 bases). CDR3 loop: CASSHSGRGCEAFF. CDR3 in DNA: TGTGCCAGCAGCCACTCAGGGAGGGGATGTGAAGCTTTCTTT.